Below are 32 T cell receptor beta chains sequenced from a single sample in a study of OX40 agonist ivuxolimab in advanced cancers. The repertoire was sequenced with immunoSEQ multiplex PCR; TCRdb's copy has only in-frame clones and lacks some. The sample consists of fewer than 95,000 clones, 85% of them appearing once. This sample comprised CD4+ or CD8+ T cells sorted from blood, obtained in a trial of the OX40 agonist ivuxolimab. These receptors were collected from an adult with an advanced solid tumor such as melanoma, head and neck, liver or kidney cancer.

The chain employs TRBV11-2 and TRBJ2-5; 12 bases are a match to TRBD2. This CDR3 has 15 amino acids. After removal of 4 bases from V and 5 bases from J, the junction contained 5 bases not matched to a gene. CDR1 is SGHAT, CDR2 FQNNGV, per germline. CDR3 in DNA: TGTGCCAGCAGCTCTAGCGGGGGGGCCTGGGAGACCCAGTACTTC. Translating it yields CASSSSGGAWETQYF.

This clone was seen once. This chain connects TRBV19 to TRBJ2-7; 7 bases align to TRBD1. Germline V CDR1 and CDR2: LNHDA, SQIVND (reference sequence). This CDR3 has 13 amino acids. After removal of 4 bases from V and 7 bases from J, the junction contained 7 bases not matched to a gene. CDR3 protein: CASSTIGGSEQYF. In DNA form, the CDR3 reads TGTGCCAGTAGTACGATAGGGGGCAGTGAGCAGTACTTC.

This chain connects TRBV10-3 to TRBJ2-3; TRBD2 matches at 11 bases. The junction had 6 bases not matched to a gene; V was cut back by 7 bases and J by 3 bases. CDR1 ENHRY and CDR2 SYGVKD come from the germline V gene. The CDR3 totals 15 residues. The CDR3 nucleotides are TGTGCCATCACCGACCTAGCGGGGGGTACAGATACGCAGTATTTT. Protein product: CAITDLAGGTDTQYF.

In DNA, the CDR3 is TGTGCCTGGGGACTAGCGGGGGGTGTGAGCACAGATACGCAGTATTTT. Residues: CAWGLAGGVSTDTQYF. The chain uses TRBV30 and TRBJ2-3; 14 positions match TRBD2. The CDR3 is 16 amino acids. Germline V gene sequence: CDR1 GTSNPN, CDR2 SVGIG (reference sequence). V trimming: 5 bases; J trimming: 0 bases; junction bases outside the gene matches: 4.

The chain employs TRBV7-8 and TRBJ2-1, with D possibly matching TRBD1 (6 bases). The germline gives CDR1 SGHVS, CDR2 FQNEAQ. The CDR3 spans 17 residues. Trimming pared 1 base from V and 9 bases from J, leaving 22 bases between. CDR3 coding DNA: TGTGCCAGCAGCTTAGGTTCTGGGTACAGGGTCGCAGGTGAGCAGTTCTTC. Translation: CASSLGSGYRVAGEQFF.

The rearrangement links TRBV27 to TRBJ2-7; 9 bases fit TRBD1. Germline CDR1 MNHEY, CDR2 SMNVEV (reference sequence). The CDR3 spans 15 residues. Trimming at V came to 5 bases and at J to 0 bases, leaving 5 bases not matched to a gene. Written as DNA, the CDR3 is TGTGCCAGCAGTAAAGGGGACAGGGCCTCCTACGAGCAGTACTTC. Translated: CASSKGDRASYEQYF.

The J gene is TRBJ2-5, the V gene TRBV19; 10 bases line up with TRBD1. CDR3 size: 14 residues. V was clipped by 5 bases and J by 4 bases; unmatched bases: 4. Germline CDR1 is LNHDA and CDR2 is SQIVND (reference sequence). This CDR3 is CASSPGTGAETQYF. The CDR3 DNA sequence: TGTGCCAGTAGTCCGGGGACAGGGGCAGAGACCCAGTACTTC.

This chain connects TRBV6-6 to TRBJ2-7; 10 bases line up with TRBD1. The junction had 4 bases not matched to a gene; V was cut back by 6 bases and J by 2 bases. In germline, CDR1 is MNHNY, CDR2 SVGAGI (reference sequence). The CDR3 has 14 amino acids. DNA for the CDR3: TGTGCCAGCAGCGGACAGGGGGTTCCCTACGAGCAGTACTTC. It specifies CASSGQGVPYEQYF.

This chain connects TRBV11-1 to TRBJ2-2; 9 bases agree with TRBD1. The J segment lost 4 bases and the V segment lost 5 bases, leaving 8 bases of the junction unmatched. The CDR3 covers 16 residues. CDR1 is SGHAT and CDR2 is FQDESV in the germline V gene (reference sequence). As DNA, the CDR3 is TGTGCCAGCAGCCGGACAGGGGCAACAGGCACCGGGGAGCTGTTTTTT. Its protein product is CASSRTGATGTGELFF.

CDR3 DNA: TGTGCCAGCAGTCCCAGTCGGGCCGGGGAGCTGTTTTTT. Translation gives CASSPSRAGELFF. The rearrangement links TRBV7-2 to TRBJ2-2; D unresolved. Germline V lookup: CDR1 SGHTA, CDR2 FQGNSA. The ends were cut back, 6 bases at V and 6 bases at J, with 11 bases in the middle. CDR3 size: 13 residues.

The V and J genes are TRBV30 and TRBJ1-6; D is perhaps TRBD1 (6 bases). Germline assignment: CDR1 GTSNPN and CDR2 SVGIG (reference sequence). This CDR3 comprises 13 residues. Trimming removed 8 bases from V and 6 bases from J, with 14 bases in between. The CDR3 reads CARGGGTNSPLHF. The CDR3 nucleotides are TGTGCCCGAGGGGGGGGGACTAATTCACCCCTCCACTTT.

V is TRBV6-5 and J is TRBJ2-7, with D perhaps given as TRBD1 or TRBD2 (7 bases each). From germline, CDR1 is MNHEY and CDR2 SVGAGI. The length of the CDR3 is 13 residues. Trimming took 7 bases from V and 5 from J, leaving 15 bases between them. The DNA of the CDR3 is TGTGCCAGCACTCGACAGGGAGGGAACGAGCAGTACTTC. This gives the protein CASTRQGGNEQYF.

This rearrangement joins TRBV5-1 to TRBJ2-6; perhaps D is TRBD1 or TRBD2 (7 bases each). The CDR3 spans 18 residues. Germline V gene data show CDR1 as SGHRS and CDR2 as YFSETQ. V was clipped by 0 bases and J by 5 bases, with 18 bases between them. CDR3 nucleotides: TGCGCCAGCAGCTTGGAGGGAGGGGGCTCCCTTAGGGCCAACGTCCTGACTTTC. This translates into CASSLEGGGSLRANVLTF.

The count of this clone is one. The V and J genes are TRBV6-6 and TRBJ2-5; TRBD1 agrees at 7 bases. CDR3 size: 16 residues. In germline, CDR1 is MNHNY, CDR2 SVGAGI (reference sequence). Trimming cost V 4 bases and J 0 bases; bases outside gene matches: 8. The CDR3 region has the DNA TGTGCCAGCAGTTTCCAGGGGGTGCTTTACCAAGAGACCCAGTACTTC. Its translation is CASSFQGVLYQETQYF.

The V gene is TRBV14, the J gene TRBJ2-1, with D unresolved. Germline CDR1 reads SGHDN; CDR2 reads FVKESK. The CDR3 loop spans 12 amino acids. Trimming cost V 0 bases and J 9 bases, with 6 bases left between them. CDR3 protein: CASSQDFTEQFF. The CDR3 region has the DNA TGTGCCAGCAGCCAAGATTTCACTGAGCAGTTCTTC. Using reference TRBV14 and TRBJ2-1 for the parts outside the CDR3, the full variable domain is EAGVTQFPSHSVIEKGQTVTLRCDPISGHDNLYWYRRVMGKEIKFLLHFVKESKQDESGMPNNRFLAERTGGTYSTLKVQPAELEDSGVYFCASSQDFTEQFFGPGTRLTVL.

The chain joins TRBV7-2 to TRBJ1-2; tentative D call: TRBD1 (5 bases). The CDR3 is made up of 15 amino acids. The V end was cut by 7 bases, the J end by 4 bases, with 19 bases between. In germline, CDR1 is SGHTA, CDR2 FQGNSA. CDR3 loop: CASTTGAGLGYGYTF. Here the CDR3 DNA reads TGTGCCAGCACCACCGGCGCGGGACTGGGCTATGGCTACACCTTC. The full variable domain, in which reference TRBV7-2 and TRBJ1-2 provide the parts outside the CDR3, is GAGVSQSPSNKVTEKGKDVELRCDPISGHTALYWYRQSLGQGLEFLIYFQGNSAPDKSGLPSDRFSAERTGGSVSTLTIQRTQQEDSAVYLCASTTGAGLGYGYTFGSGTRLTVV.

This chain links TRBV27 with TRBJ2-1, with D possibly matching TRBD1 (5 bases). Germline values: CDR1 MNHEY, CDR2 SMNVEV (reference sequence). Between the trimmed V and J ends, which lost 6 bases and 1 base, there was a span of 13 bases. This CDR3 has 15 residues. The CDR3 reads CASSSQGLSYNEQFF. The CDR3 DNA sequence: TGTGCCAGCAGCTCCCAGGGATTATCCTACAATGAGCAGTTCTTC.

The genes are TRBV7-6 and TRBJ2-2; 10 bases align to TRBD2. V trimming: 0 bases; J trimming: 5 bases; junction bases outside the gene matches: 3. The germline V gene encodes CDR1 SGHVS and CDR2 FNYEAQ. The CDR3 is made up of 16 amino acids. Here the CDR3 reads CASSLAPGLATGELFF. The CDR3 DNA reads TGTGCCAGCAGCTTAGCACCGGGACTAGCGACCGGGGAGCTGTTTTTT.

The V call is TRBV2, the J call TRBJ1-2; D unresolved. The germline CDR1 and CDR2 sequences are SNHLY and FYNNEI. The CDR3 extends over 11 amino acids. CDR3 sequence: CAERRVRGYTF. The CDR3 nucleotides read TGTGCGGAGCGGCGGGTTCGGGGCTACACCTTC.

CDR3 sequence (DNA): TGTGCCAGCTCACCAGGGACCGTCTCTGGAAACACCATATATTTT. Translated: CASSPGTVSGNTIYF. This chain uses TRBV18 with TRBJ1-3; perhaps TRBD1 as D (5 bases). The CDR3 spans 15 residues. The V gene's germline CDR1 is KGHSH and CDR2 LQKENI. Trimming pared 2 bases from V and 0 bases from J, leaving 8 bases between.

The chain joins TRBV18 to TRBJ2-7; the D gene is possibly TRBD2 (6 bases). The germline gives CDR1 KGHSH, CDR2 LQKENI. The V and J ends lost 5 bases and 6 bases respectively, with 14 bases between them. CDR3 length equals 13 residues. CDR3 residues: CASSEPQGGEQYF. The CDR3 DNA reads TGTGCCAGCTCAGAACCTCAGGGAGGCGAGCAGTACTTC.

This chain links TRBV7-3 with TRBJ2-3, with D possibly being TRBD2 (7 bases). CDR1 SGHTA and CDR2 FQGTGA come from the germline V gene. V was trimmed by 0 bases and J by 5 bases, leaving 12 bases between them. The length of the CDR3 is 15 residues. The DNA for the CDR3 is TGTGCCAGCAGCTTAACCCGGGGGGCGGGAGATACGCAGTATTTT. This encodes CASSLTRGAGDTQYF.

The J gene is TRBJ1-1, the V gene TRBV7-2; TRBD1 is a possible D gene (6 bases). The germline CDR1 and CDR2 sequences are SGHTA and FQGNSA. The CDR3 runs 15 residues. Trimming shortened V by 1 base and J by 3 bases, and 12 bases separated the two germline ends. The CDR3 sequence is CASSLGARTDTEAFF. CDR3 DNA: TGTGCCAGCAGCTTAGGGGCACGGACAGACACTGAAGCTTTCTTT.

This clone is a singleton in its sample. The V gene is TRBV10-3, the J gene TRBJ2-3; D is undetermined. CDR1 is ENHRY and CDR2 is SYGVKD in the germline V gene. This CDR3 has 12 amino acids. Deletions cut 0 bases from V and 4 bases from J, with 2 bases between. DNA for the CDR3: TGTGCCATCAGTGAGTCCGCAGATACGCAGTATTTT. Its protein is CAISESADTQYF.

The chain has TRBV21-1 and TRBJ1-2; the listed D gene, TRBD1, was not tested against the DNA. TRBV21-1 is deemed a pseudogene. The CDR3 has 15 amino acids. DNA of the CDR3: TGTGCCAGCAGACGGACGGGACAGACTAACTATGGCTACACCTTC. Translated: CASRRTGQTNYGYTF.

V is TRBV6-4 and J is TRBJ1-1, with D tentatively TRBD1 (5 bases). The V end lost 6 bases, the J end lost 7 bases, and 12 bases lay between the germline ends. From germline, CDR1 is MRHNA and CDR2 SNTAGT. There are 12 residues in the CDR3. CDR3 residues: CASRAGTGEAFF. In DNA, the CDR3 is TGTGCCAGCAGGGCAGGAACAGGTGAAGCTTTCTTT.

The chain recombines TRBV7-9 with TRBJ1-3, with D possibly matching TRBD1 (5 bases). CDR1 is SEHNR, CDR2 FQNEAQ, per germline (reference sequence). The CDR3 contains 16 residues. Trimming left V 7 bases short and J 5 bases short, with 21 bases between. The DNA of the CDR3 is TGTGCCAGCAACACTCCGGGACGGGAAGGAAGAAACACCATATATTTT. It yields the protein CASNTPGREGRNTIYF.

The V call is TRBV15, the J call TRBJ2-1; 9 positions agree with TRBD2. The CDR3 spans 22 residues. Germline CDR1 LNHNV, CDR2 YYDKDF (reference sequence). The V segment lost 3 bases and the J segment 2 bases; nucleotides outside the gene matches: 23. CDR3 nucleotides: TGTGCCACCAGCAGCCTCGGAGAGATGCCAACCGATAGCGGGGGCCCCTACAATGAGCAGTTCTTC. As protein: CATSSLGEMPTDSGGPYNEQFF.

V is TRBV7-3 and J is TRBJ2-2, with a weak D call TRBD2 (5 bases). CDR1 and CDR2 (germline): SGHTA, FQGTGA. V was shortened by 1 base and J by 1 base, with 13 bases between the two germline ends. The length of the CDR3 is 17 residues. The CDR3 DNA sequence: TGTGCCAGCAGCTTAAGAAACGGGGTCCTGAACACCGGGGAGCTGTTTTTT. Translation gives CASSLRNGVLNTGELFF.

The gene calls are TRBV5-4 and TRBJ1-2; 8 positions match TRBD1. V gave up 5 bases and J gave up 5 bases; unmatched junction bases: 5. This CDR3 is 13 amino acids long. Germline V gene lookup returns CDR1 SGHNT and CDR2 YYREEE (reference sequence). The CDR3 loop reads CASSSDRGYGYTF. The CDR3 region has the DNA TGTGCCAGCAGTTCTGACAGGGGATATGGCTACACCTTC.

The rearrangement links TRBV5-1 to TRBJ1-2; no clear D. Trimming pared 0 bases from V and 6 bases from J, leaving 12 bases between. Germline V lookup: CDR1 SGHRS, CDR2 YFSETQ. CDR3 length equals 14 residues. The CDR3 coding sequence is TGCGCCAGCAGCTTGGCAGCCTCGGTAAATGGCTACACCTTC. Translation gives CASSLAASVNGYTF.

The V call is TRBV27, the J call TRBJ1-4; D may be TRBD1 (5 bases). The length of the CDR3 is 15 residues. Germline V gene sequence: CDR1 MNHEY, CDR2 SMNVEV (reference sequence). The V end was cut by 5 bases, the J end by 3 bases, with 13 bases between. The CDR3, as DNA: TGTGCCAGCAGTATAACGGGACGCTCTAATGAAAAACTGTTTTTT. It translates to CASSITGRSNEKLFF.